The present T cell receptor beta chain was sequenced within a study of blood T cells in healthy people across ages. Germline CDR1 reads MDHEN; CDR2 reads SYDVKM. The CDR3 is 17 residues long. A second PCR of about 7 to 12 cycles used a sample-barcoded 5' primer and a J-beta primer mix. In TCRdb, the 5' RACE reads were re-called with MiXCR into one record per CDR3 protein. The sample lists approximately 690,000 distinct CDR3 sequences; 40% to 45% were seen once. The sequence was obtained from a man aged 80 or over in good health. The chain has TRBV28 and TRBJ2-1, with 7 bases aligning to TRBD1. The closer fit of TRBJ2-7 to the DNA end suggests the J call may be wrong. Sequencing was carried out using blood. Here the CDR3 DNA reads TGTGCCAGCAGTCCAACCCTAGACAGGGACCCCTACAATGAGCAGTACTTC. This sequence encodes CASSPTLDRDPYNEQYF.